This T cell receptor beta chain is from a study of control samples from healthy donors and cancer patients. Assay: immunoSEQ multiplex PCR; the TCRdb copy retains only in-frame clones and omits some. The sample lists 70,000 to 100,000 clones, 91% occurring once. The CDR3 sequence is 14 residues long. After removal of 2 bases from V and 3 bases from J, the junction contained 3 bases not matched to a gene. Germline V gene data show CDR1 as SGHDT and CDR2 as YYEEEE. The J gene is TRBJ1-2, the V gene TRBV5-6, with 8 nucleotides matching TRBD1. Sequencing used blood. The origin of this receptor is a man aged 45-60 years in good health. The CDR3 nucleotides are TGTGCCAGCAGCTTTGGACAGGGTGACTATGGCTACACCTTC. Translated: CASSFGQGDYGYTF.